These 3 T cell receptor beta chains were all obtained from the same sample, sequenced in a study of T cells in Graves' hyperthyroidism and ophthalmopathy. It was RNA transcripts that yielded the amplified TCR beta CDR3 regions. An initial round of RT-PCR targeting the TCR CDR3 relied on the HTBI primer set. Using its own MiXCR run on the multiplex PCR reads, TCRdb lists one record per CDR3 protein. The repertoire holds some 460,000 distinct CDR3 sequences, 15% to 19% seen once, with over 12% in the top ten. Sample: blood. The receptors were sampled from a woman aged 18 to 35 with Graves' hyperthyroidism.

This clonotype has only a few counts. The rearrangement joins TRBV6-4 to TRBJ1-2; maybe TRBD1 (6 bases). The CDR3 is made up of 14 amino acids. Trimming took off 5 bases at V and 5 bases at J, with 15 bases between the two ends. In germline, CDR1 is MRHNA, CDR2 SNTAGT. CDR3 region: CASSIQGGDYGYTF. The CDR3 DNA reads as TGTGCCAGCAGTATACAGGGTGGCGATTATGGCTACACCTTC.

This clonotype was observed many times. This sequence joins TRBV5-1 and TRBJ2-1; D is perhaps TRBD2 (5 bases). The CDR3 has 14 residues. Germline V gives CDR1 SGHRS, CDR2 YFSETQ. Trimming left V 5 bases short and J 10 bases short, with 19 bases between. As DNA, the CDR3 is TGCGCCAGCAGTCAGGCGGGCGTCCGAGGGGAGCAGTTCTTC. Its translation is CASSQAGVRGEQFF. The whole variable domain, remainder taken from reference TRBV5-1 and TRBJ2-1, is KAGVTQTPRYLIKTRGQQVTLSCSPISGHRSVSWYQQTPGQGLQFLFEYFSETQRNKGNFPGRFSGRQFSNSRSEMNVSTLELGDSALYLCASSQAGVRGEQFFGPGTRLTVL.

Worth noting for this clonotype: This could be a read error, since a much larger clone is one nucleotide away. The CDR3 coding sequence is TGTGCCAGCAGCCGAGTCGGGCAACCTTACAATGAGCAGTTCTTC. Translating gives CASSRVGQPYNEQFF. The V and J genes are TRBV6-1 and TRBJ2-1; the D is unclear. V gave up 6 bases and J gave up 4 bases, with 16 bases separating them. This CDR3 has 15 residues. CDR1 and CDR2 from the germline V gene are MNHNS and SASEGT.